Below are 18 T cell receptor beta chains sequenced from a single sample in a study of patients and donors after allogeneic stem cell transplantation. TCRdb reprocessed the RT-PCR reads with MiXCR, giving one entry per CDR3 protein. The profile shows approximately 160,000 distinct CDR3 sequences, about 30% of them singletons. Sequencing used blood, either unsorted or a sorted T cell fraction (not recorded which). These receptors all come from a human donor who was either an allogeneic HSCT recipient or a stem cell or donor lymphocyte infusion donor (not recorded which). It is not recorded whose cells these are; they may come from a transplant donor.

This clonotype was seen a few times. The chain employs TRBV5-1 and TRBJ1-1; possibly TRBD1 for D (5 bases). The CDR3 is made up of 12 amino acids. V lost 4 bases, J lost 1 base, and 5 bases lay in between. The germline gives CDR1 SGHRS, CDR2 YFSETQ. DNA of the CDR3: TGCGCCAGCAGCGGGGGGAACACTGAAGCTTTCTTT. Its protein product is CASSGGNTEAFF.

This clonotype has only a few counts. This CDR3 is CASSFPIILGDEKLFF. CDR3 nucleotide sequence: TGTGCCAGCAGTTTCCCTATTATCCTGGGGGATGAAAAACTGTTTTTT. The chain joins TRBV12-3 or TRBV12-4 to TRBJ1-4; tentatively, D is TRBD1 (5 bases). The length of the CDR3 is 16 residues. Trimming took 3 bases from V and 6 from J, leaving 17 bases between them.

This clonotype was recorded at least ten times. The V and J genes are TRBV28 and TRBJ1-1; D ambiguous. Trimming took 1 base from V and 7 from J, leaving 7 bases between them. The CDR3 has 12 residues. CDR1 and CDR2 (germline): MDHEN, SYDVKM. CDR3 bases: TGTGCCAGCAGTTTATTCTCCGGTGAAGCTTTCTTT. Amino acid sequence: CASSLFSGEAFF.

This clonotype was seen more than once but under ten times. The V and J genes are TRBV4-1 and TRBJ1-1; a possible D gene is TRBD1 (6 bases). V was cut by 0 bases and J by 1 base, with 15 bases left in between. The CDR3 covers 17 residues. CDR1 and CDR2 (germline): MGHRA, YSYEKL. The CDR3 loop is CASSQERRGARNTEAFF. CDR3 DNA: TGCGCCAGCAGCCAAGAAAGACGGGGGGCGCGGAACACTGAAGCTTTCTTT.

The CDR3 sequence is CASSLGASLAGGHYNEQFF. In DNA, the CDR3 is TGTGCCAGCAGCTTAGGTGCGTCGCTAGCGGGAGGCCATTACAATGAGCAGTTCTTC. V gene TRBV11-2 combines with J gene TRBJ2-1, with 11 bases identical to TRBD2. J gave up 4 bases and V 1 base, and 12 bases lay outside the gene matches. In germline, CDR1 is SGHAT, CDR2 FQNNGV. This CDR3 has 19 residues.

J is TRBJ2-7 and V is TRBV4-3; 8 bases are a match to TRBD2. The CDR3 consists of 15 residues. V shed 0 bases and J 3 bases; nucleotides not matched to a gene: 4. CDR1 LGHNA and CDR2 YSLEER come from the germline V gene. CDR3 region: CASSQDYREGYEQYF. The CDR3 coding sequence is TGCGCCAGCAGCCAAGACTACCGGGAGGGCTACGAGCAGTACTTC.

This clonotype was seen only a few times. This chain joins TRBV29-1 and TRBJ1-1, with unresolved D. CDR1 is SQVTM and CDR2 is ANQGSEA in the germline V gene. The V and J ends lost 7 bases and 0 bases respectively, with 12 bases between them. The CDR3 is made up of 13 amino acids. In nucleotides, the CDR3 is TGCAGCGGCGGAGGGCCGCTGAACACTGAAGCTTTCTTT. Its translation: CSGGGPLNTEAFF.

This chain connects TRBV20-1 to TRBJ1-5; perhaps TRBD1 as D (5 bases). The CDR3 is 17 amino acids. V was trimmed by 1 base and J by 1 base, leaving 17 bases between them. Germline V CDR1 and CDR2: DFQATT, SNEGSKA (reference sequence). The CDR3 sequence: CSARVRRGGWSNQPQHF. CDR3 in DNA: TGCAGTGCTAGAGTTCGAAGGGGCGGTTGGAGCAATCAGCCCCAGCATTTT.

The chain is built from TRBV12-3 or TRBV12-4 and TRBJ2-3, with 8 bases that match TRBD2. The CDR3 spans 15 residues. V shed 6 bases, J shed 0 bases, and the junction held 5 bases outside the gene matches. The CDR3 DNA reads TGTGCCAGCAGACTTAGCGGGATAAGCACAGATACGCAGTATTTT. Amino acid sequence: CASRLSGISTDTQYF.

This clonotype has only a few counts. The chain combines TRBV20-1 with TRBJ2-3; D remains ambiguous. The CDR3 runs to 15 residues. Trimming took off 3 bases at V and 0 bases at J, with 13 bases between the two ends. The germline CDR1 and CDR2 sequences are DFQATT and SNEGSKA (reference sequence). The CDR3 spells CSASGGITSTDTQYF. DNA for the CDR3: TGCAGTGCTAGCGGTGGGATCACTAGCACAGATACGCAGTATTTT.

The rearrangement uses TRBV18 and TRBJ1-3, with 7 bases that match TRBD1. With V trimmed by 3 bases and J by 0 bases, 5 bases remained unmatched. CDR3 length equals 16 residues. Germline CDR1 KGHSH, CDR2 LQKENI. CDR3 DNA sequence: TGTGCCAGCTCACCGGGACAGCGGATCTCTGGAAACACCATATATTTT. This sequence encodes CASSPGQRISGNTIYF.

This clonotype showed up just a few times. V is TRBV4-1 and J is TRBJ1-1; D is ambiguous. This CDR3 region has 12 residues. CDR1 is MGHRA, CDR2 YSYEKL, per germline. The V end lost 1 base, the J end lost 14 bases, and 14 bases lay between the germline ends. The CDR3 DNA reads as TGCGCCAGCAGCCAAGGGACTCCAGCAAACTTCTTT. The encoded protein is CASSQGTPANFF.

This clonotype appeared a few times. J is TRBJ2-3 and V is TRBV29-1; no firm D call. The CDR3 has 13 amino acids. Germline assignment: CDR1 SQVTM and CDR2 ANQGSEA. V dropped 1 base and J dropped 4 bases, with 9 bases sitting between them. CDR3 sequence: CSVEGIVPDTQYF. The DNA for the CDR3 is TGCAGCGTTGAAGGTATCGTCCCAGATACGCAGTATTTT.

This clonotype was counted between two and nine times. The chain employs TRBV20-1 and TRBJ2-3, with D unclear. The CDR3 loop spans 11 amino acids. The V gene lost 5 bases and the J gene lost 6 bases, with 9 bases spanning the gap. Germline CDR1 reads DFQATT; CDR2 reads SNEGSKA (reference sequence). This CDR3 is CSAGFQDTQYF. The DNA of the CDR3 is TGCAGTGCTGGTTTTCAGGATACGCAGTATTTT.

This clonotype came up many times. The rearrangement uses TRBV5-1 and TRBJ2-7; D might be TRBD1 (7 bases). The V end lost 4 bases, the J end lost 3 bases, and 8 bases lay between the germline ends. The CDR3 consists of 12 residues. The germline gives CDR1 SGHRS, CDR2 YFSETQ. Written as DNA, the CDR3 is TGCGCCAGCAGCCAGGGGGGCTACGAGCAGTACTTC. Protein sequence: CASSQGGYEQYF.

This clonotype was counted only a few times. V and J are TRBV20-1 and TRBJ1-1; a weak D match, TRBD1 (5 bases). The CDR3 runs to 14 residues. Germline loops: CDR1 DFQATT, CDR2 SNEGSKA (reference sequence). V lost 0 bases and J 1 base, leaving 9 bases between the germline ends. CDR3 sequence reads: CSAREGLPNTEAFF. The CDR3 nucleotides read TGCAGTGCTAGAGAGGGACTCCCGAACACTGAAGCTTTCTTT.

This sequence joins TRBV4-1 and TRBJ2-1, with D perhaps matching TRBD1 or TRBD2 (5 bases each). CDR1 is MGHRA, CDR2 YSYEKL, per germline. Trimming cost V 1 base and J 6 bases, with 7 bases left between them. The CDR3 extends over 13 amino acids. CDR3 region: CASSQVGANEQFF. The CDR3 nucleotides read TGCGCCAGCAGCCAAGTCGGGGCCAATGAGCAGTTCTTC.

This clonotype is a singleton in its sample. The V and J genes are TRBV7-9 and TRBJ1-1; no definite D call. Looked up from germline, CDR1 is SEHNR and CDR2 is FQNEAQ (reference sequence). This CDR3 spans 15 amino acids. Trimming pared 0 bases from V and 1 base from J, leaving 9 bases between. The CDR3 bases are TGTGCCAGCAGCTTAGCACCGTCCCAGAACACTGAAGCTTTCTTT. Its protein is CASSLAPSQNTEAFF.